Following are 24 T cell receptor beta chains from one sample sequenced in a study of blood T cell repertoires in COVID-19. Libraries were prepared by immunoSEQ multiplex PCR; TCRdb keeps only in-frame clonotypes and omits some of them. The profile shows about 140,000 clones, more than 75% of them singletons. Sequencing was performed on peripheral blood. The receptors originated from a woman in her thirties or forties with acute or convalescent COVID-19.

The DNA for the CDR3 is TGTGCCTGGAGCCCACAGGGAACTGAAGCTTTCTTT. This gives the protein CAWSPQGTEAFF. This chain links TRBV30 with TRBJ1-1, with a possible D match to TRBD1 (6 bases). V was trimmed by 3 bases and J by 5 bases, leaving 10 bases between them. There are 12 residues in the CDR3. Germline CDR1 GTSNPN, CDR2 SVGIG (reference sequence).

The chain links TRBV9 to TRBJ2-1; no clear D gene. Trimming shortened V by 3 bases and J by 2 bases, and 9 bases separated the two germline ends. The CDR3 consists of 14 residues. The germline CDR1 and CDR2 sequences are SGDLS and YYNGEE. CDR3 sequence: CASSDSSAYNEQFF. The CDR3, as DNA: TGTGCCAGCAGCGATAGCAGCGCCTACAATGAGCAGTTCTTC.

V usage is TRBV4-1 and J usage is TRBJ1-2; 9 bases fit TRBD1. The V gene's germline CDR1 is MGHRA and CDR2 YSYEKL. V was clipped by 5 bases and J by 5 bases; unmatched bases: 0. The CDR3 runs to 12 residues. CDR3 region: CASSGTGYGYTF. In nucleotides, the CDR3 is TGCGCCAGCAGCGGGACAGGGTATGGCTACACCTTC.

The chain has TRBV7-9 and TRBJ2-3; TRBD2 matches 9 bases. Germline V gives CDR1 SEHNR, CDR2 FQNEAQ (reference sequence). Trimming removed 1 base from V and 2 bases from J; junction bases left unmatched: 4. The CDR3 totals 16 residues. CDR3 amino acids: CASSLGVAGATDTQYF. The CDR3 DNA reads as TGTGCCAGCAGCTTAGGGGTAGCGGGGGCCACAGATACGCAGTATTTT. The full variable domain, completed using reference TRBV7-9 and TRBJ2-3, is DTGVSQNPRHKITKRGQNVTFRCDPISEHNRLYWYRQTLGQGPEFLTYFQNEAQLEKSRLLSDRFSAERPKGSFSTLEIQRTEQGDSAMYLCASSLGVAGATDTQYFGPGTRLTVL.

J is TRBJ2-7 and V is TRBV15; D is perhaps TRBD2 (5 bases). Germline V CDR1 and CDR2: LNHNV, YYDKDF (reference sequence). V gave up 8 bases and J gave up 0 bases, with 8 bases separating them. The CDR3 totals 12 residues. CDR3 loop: CATSGNSYEQYF. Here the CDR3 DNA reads TGTGCCACCTCCGGGAACTCCTACGAGCAGTACTTC.

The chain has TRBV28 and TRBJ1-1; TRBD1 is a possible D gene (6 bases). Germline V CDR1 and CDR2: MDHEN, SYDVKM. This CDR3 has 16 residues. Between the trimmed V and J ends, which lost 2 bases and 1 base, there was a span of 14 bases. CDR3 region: CASSLSYWGQNTEAFF. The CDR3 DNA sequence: TGTGCCAGCAGTTTAAGTTATTGGGGACAGAACACTGAAGCTTTCTTT.

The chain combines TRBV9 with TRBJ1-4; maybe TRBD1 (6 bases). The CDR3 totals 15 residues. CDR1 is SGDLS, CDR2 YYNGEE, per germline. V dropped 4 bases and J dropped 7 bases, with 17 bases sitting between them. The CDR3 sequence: CASSSSGGMGEKLFF. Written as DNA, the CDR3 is TGTGCCAGCAGCTCCAGTGGGGGCATGGGTGAAAAACTGTTTTTT.

As DNA, the CDR3 is TGTGCCAGCAGCTTCTCGGGAAGGGCTAATGAAAAACTGTTTTTT. It translates to CASSFSGRANEKLFF. The chain has TRBV7-8 and TRBJ1-4; D unresolved. The CDR3 is made up of 15 amino acids. Germline V CDR1 and CDR2: SGHVS, FQNEAQ. The ends were cut back, 3 bases at V and 3 bases at J, with 11 bases in the middle.

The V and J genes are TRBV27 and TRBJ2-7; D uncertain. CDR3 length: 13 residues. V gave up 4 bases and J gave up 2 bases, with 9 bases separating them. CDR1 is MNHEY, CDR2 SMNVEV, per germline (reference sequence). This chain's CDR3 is CASSYGYTYEQYF. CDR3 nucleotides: TGTGCCAGCAGTTACGGGTACACCTACGAGCAGTACTTC.

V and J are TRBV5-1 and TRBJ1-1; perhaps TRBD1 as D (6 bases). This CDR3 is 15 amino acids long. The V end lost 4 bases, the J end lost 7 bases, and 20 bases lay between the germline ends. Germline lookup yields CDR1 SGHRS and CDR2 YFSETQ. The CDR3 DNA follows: TGCGCCAGCAGCCAGAGGGCAGGGGTCAGCCGTGAAGCTTTCTTT. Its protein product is CASSQRAGVSREAFF.

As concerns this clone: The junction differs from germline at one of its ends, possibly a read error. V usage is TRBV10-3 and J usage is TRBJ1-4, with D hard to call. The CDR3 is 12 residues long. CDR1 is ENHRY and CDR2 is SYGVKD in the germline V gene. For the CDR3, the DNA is TGTGCCATCAGTGGGCAGAATGGAAAACTGTTTTTT. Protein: CAISGQNGKLFF.

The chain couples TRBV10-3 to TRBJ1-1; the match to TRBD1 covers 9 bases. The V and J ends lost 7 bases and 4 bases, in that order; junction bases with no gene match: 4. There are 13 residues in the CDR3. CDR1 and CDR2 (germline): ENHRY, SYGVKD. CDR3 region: CAIKGGQGTEAFF. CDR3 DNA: TGTGCCATCAAGGGGGGACAGGGCACTGAAGCTTTCTTT.

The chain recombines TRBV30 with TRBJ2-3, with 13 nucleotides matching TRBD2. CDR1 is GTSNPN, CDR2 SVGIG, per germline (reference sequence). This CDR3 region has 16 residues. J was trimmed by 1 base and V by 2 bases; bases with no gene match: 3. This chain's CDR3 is CAWSRGTSGGTDTQYF. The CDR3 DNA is TGTGCCTGGAGTCGGGGGACTAGCGGGGGCACAGATACGCAGTATTTT.

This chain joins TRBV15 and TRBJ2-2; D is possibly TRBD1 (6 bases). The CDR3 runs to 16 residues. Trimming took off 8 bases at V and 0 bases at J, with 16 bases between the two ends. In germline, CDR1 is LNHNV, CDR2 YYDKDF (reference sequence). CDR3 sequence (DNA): TGTGCCACCCTCCGAGGGACAATCGCGAACACCGGGGAGCTGTTTTTT. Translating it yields CATLRGTIANTGELFF.

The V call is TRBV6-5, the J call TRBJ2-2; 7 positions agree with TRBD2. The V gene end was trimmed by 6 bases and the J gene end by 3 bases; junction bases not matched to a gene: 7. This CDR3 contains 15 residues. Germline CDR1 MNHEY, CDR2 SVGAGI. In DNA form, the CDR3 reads TGTGCCAGCAGCACTGGACTAGGGCACACCGGGGAGCTGTTTTTT. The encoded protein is CASSTGLGHTGELFF.

The chain's CDR3 is CASSPPLTSGRANEQFF. Written as DNA, the CDR3 is TGCGCCAGCAGCCCTCCCCTGACTAGCGGGAGGGCCAATGAGCAGTTCTTC. The chain carries TRBV4-3 and TRBJ2-1, with TRBD2 matching 14 bases. CDR1 is LGHNA, CDR2 YSLEER, per germline. The CDR3 is 17 residues long. The trim removed 4 bases at V and 6 bases at J, leaving 8 bases unmatched.

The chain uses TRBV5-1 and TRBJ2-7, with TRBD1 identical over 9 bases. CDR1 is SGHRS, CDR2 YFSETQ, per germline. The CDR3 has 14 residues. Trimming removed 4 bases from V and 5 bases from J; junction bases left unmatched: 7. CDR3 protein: CASSIQGAPDEQYF. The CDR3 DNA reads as TGCGCCAGCAGCATACAGGGGGCTCCTGACGAGCAGTACTTC.

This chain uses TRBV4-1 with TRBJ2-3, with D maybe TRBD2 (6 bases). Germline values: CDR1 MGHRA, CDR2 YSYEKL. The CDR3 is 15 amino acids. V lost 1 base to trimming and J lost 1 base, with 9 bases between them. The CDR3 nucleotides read TGCGCCAGCAGCCAAGTGGGGACTGGCACAGATACGCAGTATTTT. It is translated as CASSQVGTGTDTQYF.

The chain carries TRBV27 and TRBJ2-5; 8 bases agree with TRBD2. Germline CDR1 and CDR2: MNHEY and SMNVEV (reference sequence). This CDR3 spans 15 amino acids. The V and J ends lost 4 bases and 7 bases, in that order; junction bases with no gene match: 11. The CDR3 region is CASSSKTSAPGTQYF. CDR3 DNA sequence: TGTGCCAGCAGTTCAAAGACTAGCGCTCCCGGGACCCAGTACTTC.

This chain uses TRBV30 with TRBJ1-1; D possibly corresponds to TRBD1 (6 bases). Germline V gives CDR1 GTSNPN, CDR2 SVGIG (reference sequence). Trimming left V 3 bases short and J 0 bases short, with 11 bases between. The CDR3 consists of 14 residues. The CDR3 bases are TGTGCCTGGAGCCTCTGGACAGTGAACACTGAAGCTTTCTTT. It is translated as CAWSLWTVNTEAFF.

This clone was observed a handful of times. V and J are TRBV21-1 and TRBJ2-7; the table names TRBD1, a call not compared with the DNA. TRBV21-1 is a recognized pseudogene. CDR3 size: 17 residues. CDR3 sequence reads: CASSKKSSGGRECEQYF. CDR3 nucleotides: TGTGCCAGCAGCAAAAAGTCGTCAGGGGGAAGAGAATGCGAGCAGTACTTC.

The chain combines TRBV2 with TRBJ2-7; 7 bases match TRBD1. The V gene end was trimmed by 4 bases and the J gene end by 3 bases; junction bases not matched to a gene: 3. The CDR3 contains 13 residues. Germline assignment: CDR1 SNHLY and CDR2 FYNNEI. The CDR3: CASSGDRNYEQYF. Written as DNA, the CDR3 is TGTGCCAGCAGTGGGGACAGAAACTACGAGCAGTACTTC.

CDR3 bases: TGTGCCAGCACCTCTAGAGGACAGAACACCGGGGAGCTGTTTTTT. Translation: CASTSRGQNTGELFF. This sequence joins TRBV27 and TRBJ2-2, with D tentatively TRBD1 (5 bases). Germline V gene sequence: CDR1 MNHEY, CDR2 SMNVEV (reference sequence). V lost 7 bases, J lost 1 base, and 13 bases lay in between. The CDR3 has 15 residues.

Here the CDR3 reads CASSPSVLAASTDTQYF. The CDR3 bases are TGTGCCAGCAGCCCATCAGTTCTAGCAGCTAGCACAGATACGCAGTATTTT. This chain joins TRBV7-2 and TRBJ2-3; D may be TRBD2 (5 bases). Per germline, CDR1 SGHTA and CDR2 FQGNSA. The V end was cut by 5 bases, the J end by 0 bases, with 18 bases between. The CDR3 loop spans 17 amino acids.